These 12 T cell receptor beta chains originate from one sample sequenced in a study of regulatory T cells in long-lasting Graves disease. Specified time point: persistent/refractory GD, antithyroid drugs over 5 years with positive TRAb. RNA extracted from PBMCs served as the sequencing template. Library construction for TCR beta used iRepertoire HTBI primers and Arm-PCR of CDR3 regions. From the multiplex PCR reads, TCRdb called clonotypes with MiXCR, one entry per CDR3 protein. The sample has more than 350,000 distinct CDR3 sequences; roughly 21% are singletons. The specimen comprised peripheral blood mononuclear cells (PBMCs), sampled when the disease was refractory, from a patient treated with antithyroid drugs. These receptors were obtained from a female donor with Graves disease.

The CDR3 bases are TGTGCCAGCAGTCCAGTGGGCGGGAGGGCCTCCTACGAGCAGTACTTC. The encoded protein is CASSPVGGRASYEQYF. This sequence joins TRBV11-3 and TRBJ2-7, with 9 bases fitting TRBD2. The CDR3 is 16 amino acids. V was pared by 6 bases and J by 0 bases, with 9 bases of the junction left unmatched. The germline V gene encodes CDR1 SGHNT and CDR2 YENEEA.

This clonotype has a handful of counts. The chain has TRBV18 and TRBJ1-2; possibly TRBD1 for D (6 bases). This CDR3 has 14 amino acids. Germline V gene lookup returns CDR1 KGHSH and CDR2 LQKENI. Trimming cost V 6 bases and J 6 bases, with 17 bases left between them. The CDR3 reads CASSPATGSDGYTF. In DNA form, the CDR3 reads TGTGCCAGCTCGCCAGCGACAGGTTCAGATGGCTACACCTTC.

This clonotype was detected a few times. This chain uses TRBV18 with TRBJ2-1; D gene unclear. The CDR3 totals 14 residues. V lost 6 bases and J lost 2, with 11 bases in between. The germline V gene has CDR1 KGHSH and CDR2 LQKENI. CDR3 amino acids: CASSQDGTYNEQFF. The CDR3 DNA is TGTGCCAGCTCCCAGGACGGAACCTACAATGAGCAGTTCTTC.

The chain employs TRBV11-1 and TRBJ2-1; 7 positions match TRBD2. After removal of 1 base from V and 2 bases from J, the junction contained 17 bases not matched to a gene. The germline CDR1 and CDR2 sequences are SGHAT and FQDESV (reference sequence). The CDR3 totals 20 residues. The CDR3 coding sequence is TGTGCCAGCAGCTTAGGGGCTGGGTGGTTGCGGGAGCGGCCCTACAATGAGCAGTTCTTC. Translating it yields CASSLGAGWLRERPYNEQFF.

The rearrangement uses TRBV7-6 and TRBJ1-2; D perhaps matches TRBD1 (5 bases). The V end lost 1 base, the J end lost 8 bases, and 14 bases lay between the germline ends. Germline V gene sequence: CDR1 SGHVS, CDR2 FNYEAQ. The CDR3 has 14 amino acids. The CDR3 bases are TGTGCCAGCAGCTTAGGGGGGGAACCCTACGGCTACACCTTC. It is translated as CASSLGGEPYGYTF. Full variable domain (remainder filled in from reference TRBV7-6 and TRBJ1-2): GAGVSQSPRYKVTKRGQDVALRCDPISGHVSLYWYRQALGQGPEFLTYFNYEAQQDKSGLPNDRFSAERPEGSISTLTIQRTEQRDSAMYRCASSLGGEPYGYTFGSGTRLTVV.

The chain is built from TRBV20-1 and TRBJ1-5; D unresolved. CDR1 and CDR2 from the germline V gene are DFQATT and SNEGSKA (reference sequence). The CDR3 is made up of 13 amino acids. V gave up 2 bases and J gave up 5 bases, with 10 bases separating them. The CDR3, as DNA: TGCAGTGCTAGATCCGAGAGCGATCAGCCCCAGCATTTT. It encodes CSARSESDQPQHF.

The rearrangement joins TRBV4-1 to TRBJ1-2, with D unresolved. V lost 0 bases, J lost 7 bases, and 9 bases lay in between. The CDR3 has 13 amino acids. Looked up from germline, CDR1 is MGHRA and CDR2 is YSYEKL. CDR3 sequence (DNA): TGCGCCAGCAGCCAAGATGAGAGCCGTGGCTACACCTTC. Translation gives CASSQDESRGYTF.

This clonotype has at least ten counts. The J gene is TRBJ2-7, the V gene TRBV29-1; tentatively, D is TRBD2 (5 bases). The CDR3 has 14 residues. Germline loops: CDR1 SQVTM, CDR2 ANQGSEA. Trimming stripped 1 base from V and 2 bases from J, with 12 bases between. The CDR3 sequence is CSVEGRAPAYEQYF. The CDR3 coding sequence is TGCAGCGTTGAAGGGCGGGCTCCCGCCTACGAGCAGTACTTC.

This clonotype was picked up many times. The chain is built from TRBV19 and TRBJ1-4; 7 nucleotides match TRBD1. Germline V gene lookup returns CDR1 LNHDA and CDR2 SQIVND (reference sequence). Unmatched junction bases numbered 11, after V lost 5 bases and J lost 8 bases. CDR3 length equals 15 residues. The CDR3 sequence is CASSRRDSDLEKLFF. Written as DNA, the CDR3 is TGTGCCAGTAGTCGCCGGGACAGCGATTTGGAAAAACTGTTTTTT.

This chain uses TRBV19 with TRBJ1-1; D ambiguous. The CDR3 spans 13 residues. Germline V gives CDR1 LNHDA, CDR2 SQIVND (reference sequence). The V end was cut by 3 bases, the J end by 4 bases, with 9 bases between. The CDR3 reads CASSIPYGTEAFF. For the CDR3, the DNA is TGTGCCAGTAGTATTCCATATGGCACTGAAGCTTTCTTT.

The chain links TRBV19 to TRBJ2-4; D may be TRBD1 (5 bases). The germline V gene encodes CDR1 LNHDA and CDR2 SQIVND (reference sequence). This CDR3 has 12 amino acids. The chain's CDR3 is CACSQGIYIQYF. The CDR3 region has the DNA TGTGCGTGTTCCCAGGGAATATACATTCAGTACTTC.

This clonotype showed up many times. The chain has TRBV24-1 and TRBJ2-2; 7 bases line up with TRBD2. V dropped 0 bases and J dropped 4; count of bases not matched to a gene: 7. CDR1 is KGHDR and CDR2 is SFDVKD in the germline V gene. This CDR3 is 17 amino acids long. Written as DNA, the CDR3 is TGTGCCACCAGTGATTTGCAGACGAGCGGGGCCACCGGGGAGCTGTTTTTT. Protein sequence: CATSDLQTSGATGELFF.